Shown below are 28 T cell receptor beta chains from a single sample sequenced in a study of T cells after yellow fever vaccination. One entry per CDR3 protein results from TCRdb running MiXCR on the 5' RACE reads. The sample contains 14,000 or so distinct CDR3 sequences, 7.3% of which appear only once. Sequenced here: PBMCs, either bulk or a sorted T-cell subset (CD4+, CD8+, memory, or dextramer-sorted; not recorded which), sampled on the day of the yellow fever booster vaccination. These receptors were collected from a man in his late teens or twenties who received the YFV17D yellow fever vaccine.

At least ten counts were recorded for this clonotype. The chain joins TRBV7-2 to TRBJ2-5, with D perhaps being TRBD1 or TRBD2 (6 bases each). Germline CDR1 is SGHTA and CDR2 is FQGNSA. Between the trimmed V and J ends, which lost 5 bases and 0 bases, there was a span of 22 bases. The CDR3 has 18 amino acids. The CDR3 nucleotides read TGTGCCAGCAGCCCGGGGGCCTTTTCCGGTTGGTACCAAGAGACCCAGTACTTC. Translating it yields CASSPGAFSGWYQETQYF.

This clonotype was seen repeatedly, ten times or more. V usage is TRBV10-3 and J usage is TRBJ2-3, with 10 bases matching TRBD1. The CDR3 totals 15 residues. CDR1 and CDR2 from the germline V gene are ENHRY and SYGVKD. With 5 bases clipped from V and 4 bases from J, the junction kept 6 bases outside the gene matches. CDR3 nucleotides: TGTGCCATCAGTCGAGGGGGACAGGGGTCAGATACGCAGTATTTT. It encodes CAISRGGQGSDTQYF.

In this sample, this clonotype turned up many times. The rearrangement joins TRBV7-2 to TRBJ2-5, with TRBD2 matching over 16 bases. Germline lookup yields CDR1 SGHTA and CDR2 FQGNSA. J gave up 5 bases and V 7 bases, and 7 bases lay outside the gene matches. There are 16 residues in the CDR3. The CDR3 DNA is TGTGCCAGCACCTCGGGACTAGCGGGGGGGCTTGAGACCCAGTACTTC. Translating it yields CASTSGLAGGLETQYF.

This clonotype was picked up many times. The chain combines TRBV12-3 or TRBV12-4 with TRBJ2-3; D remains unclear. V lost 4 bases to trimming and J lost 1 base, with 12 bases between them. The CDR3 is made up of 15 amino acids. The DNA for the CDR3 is TGTGCCAGCAGTTATGAGTTACTCGGCACAGATACGCAGTATTTT. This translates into CASSYELLGTDTQYF.

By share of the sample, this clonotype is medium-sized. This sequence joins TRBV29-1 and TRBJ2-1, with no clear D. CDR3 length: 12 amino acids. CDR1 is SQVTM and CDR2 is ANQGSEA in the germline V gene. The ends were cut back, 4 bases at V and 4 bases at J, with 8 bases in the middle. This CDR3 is CSVVPLYNEQFF. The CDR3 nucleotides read TGCAGCGTTGTTCCTCTTTACAATGAGCAGTTCTTC.

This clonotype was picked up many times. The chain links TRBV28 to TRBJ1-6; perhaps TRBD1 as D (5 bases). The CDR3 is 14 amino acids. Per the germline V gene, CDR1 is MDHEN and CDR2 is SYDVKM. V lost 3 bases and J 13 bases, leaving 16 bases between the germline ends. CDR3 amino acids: CASSFGGGKRPLHF. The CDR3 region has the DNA TGTGCCAGCAGTTTTGGGGGGGGGAAGAGGCCCCTCCACTTT. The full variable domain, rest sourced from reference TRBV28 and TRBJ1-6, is DVKVTQSSRYLVKRTGEKVFLECVQDMDHENMFWYRQDPGLGLRLIYFSYDVKMKEKGDIPEGYSVSREKKERFSLILESASTNQTSMYLCASSFGGGKRPLHFGNGTRLTVT.

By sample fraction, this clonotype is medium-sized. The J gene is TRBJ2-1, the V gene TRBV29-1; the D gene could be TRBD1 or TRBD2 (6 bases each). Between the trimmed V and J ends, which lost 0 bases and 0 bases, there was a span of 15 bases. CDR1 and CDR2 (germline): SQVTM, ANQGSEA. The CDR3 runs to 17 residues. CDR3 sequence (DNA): TGCAGCGTTGAAGATCTGGGGGGCTCCAGCTCCTACAATGAGCAGTTCTTC. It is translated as CSVEDLGGSSSYNEQFF.

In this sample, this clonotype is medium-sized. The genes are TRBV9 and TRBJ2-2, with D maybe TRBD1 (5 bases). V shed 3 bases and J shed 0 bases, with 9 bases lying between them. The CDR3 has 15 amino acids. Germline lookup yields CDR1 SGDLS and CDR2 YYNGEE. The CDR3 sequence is CASSAGHTNTGELFF. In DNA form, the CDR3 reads TGTGCCAGCAGCGCAGGACATACGAACACCGGGGAGCTGTTTTTT.

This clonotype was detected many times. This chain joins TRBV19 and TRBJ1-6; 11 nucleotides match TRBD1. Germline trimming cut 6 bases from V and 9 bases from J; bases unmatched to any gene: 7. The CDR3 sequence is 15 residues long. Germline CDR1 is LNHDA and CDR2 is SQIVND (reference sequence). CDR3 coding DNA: TGTGCCAGTAGGAACGGACAGGGGGCGGGTTCACCCCTCCACTTT. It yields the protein CASRNGQGAGSPLHF.

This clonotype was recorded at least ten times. This CDR3 reads CSARAGTGGMETQYF. The CDR3 DNA is TGCAGTGCTAGGGCCGGAACAGGGGGTATGGAGACCCAGTACTTC. This chain uses TRBV20-1 with TRBJ2-5; 8 bases are shared with TRBD1. CDR1 and CDR2 (germline): DFQATT, SNEGSKA (reference sequence). The CDR3 is 15 amino acids. With 3 bases clipped from V and 5 bases from J, the junction kept 11 bases outside the gene matches.

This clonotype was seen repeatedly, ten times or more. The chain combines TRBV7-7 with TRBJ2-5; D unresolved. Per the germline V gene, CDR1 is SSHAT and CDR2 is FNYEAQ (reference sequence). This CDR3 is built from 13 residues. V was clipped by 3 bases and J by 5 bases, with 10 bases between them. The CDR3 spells CASSLTTTETQYF. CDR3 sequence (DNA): TGTGCCAGCAGCTTGACCACAACGGAGACCCAGTACTTC.

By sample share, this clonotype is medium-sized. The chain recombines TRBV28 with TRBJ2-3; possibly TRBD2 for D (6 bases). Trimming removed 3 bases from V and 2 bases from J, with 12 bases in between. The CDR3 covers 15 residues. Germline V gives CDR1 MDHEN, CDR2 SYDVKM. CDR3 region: CASSFGGRTTDTQYF. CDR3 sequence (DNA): TGTGCCAGCAGTTTTGGAGGGCGGACCACAGATACGCAGTATTTT.

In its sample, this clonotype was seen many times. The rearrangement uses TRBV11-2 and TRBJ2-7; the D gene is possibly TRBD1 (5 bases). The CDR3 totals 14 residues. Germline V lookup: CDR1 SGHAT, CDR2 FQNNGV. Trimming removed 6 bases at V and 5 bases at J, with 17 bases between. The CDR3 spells CASSSQGIAHEQYV. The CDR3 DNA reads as TGTGCCAGCAGTTCCCAGGGAATCGCCCACGAGCAGTACGTC.

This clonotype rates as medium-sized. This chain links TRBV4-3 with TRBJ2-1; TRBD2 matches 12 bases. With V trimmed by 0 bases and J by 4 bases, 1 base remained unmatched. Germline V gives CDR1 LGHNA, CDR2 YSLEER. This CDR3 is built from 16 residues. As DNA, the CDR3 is TGCGCCAGCAGCCAAGAAACTAGCGGGGGGTACAATGAGCAGTTCTTC. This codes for CASSQETSGGYNEQFF.

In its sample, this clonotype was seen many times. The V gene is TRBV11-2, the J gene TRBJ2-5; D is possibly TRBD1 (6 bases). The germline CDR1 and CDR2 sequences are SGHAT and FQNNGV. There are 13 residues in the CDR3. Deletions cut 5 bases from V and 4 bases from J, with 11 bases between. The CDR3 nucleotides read TGTGCCAGCAGCGAACAGGGCCGAGAGACCCAGTACTTC. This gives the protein CASSEQGRETQYF.

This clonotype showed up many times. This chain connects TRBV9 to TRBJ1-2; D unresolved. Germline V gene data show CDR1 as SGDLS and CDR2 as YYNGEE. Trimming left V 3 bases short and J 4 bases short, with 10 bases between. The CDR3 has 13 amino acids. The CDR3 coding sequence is TGTGCCAGCAGCGACCTCGTTGGCTATGGCTACACCTTC. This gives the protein CASSDLVGYGYTF.

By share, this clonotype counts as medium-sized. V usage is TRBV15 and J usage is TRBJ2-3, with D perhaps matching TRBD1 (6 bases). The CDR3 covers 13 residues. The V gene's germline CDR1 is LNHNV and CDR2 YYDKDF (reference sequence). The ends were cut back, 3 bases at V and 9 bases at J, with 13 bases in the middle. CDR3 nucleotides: TGTGCCACCAGCAGTGAGGACGGACAGACGCAGTATTTT. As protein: CATSSEDGQTQYF.

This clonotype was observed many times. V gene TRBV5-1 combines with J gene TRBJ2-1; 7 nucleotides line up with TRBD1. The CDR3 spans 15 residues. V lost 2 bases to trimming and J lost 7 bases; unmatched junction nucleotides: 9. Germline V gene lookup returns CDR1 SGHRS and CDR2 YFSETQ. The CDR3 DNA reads TGCGCCAGCAGCTTCACCGGGACAGAGGTTAATGAGCAGTTCTTC. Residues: CASSFTGTEVNEQFF.

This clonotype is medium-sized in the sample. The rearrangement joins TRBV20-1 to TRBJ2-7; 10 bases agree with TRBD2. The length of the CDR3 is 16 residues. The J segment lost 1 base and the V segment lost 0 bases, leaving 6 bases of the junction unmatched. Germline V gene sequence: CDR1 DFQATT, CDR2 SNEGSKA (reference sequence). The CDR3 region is CSARDVLAGMSYEQYF. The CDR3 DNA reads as TGCAGTGCTAGAGATGTACTAGCGGGGATGTCCTACGAGCAGTACTTC.

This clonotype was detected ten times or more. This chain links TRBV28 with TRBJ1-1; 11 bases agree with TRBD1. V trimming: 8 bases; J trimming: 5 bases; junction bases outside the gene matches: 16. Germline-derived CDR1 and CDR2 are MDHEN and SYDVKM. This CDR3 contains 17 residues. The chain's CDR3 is CASRVTGTGGLSTEAFF. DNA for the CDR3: TGTGCCAGCCGAGTTACCGGGACAGGGGGACTTTCAACTGAAGCTTTCTTT.

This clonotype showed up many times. The chain's CDR3 is CASSLASAGGNSPLHF. CDR3 in DNA: TGCGCCAGCAGCTTGGCTTCGGCAGGCGGAAATTCACCCCTCCACTTT. This sequence joins TRBV5-1 and TRBJ1-6; D gene uncertain. V was clipped by 0 bases and J by 7 bases, with 14 bases between them. Germline V gene data show CDR1 as SGHRS and CDR2 as YFSETQ. This CDR3 contains 16 residues.

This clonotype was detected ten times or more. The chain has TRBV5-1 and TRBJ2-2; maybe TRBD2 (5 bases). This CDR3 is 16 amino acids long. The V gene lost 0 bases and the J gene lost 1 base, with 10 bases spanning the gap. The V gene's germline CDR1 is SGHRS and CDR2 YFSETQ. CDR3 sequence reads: CASSLEAGVNTGELFF. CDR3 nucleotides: TGCGCCAGCAGCTTGGAGGCCGGGGTGAACACCGGGGAGCTGTTTTTT.

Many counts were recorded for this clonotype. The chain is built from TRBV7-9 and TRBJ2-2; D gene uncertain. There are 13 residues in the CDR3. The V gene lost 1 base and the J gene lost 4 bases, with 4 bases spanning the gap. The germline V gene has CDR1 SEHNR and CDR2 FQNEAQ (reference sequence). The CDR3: CASSLDRTGELFF. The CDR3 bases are TGTGCCAGCAGCTTAGATCGCACCGGGGAGCTGTTTTTT.

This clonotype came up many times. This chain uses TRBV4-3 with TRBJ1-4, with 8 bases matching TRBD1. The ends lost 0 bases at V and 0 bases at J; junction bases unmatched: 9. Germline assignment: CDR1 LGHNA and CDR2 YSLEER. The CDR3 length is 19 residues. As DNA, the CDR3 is TGCGCCAGCAGCCAAGACTCAGGGGGCCAGTATGCAACTAATGAAAAACTGTTTTTT. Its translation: CASSQDSGGQYATNEKLFF.

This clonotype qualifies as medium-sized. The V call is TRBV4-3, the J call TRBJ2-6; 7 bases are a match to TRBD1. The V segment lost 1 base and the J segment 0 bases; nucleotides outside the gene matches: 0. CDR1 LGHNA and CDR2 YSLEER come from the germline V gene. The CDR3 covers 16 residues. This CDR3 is CASSQAGGSGANVLTF. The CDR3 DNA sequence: TGCGCCAGCAGCCAAGCAGGGGGCTCTGGGGCCAACGTCCTGACTTTC.

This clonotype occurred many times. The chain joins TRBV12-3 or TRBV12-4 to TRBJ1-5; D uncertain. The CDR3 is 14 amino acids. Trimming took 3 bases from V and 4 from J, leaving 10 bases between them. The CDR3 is CASSFAQANQPQHF. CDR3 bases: TGTGCCAGCAGTTTCGCTCAGGCAAATCAGCCCCAGCATTTT.

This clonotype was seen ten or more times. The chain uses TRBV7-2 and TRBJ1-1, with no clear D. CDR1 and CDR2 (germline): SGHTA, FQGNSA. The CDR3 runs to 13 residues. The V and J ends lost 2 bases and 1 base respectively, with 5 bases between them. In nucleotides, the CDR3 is TGTGCCAGCAGCTTATCGGGGAACACTGAAGCTTTCTTT. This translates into CASSLSGNTEAFF. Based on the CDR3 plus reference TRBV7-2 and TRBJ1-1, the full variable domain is GAGVSQSPSNKVTEKGKDVELRCDPISGHTALYWYRQSLGQGLEFLIYFQGNSAPDKSGLPSDRFSAERTGGSVSTLTIQRTQQEDSAVYLCASSLSGNTEAFFGQGTRLTVV.

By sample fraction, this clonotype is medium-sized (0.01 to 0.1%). This chain's CDR3 is CASSPRDGTGASSYNEQFF. Written as DNA, the CDR3 is TGTGCCAGCAGCCCACGCGACGGTACGGGGGCCAGCTCCTACAATGAGCAGTTCTTC. The V and J genes are TRBV7-9 and TRBJ2-1; possibly TRBD1 or TRBD2 for D (6 bases each). V lost 5 bases and J 0 bases, leaving 23 bases between the germline ends. This CDR3 contains 19 residues. Germline V gene data show CDR1 as SEHNR and CDR2 as FQNEAQ (reference sequence). Based on the CDR3 plus reference TRBV7-9 and TRBJ2-1, the full variable domain is DTGVSQNPRHKITKRGQNVTFRCDPISEHNRLYWYRQTLGQGPEFLTYFQNEAQLEKSRLLSDRFSAERPKGSFSTLEIQRTEQGDSAMYLCASSPRDGTGASSYNEQFFGPGTRLTVL.